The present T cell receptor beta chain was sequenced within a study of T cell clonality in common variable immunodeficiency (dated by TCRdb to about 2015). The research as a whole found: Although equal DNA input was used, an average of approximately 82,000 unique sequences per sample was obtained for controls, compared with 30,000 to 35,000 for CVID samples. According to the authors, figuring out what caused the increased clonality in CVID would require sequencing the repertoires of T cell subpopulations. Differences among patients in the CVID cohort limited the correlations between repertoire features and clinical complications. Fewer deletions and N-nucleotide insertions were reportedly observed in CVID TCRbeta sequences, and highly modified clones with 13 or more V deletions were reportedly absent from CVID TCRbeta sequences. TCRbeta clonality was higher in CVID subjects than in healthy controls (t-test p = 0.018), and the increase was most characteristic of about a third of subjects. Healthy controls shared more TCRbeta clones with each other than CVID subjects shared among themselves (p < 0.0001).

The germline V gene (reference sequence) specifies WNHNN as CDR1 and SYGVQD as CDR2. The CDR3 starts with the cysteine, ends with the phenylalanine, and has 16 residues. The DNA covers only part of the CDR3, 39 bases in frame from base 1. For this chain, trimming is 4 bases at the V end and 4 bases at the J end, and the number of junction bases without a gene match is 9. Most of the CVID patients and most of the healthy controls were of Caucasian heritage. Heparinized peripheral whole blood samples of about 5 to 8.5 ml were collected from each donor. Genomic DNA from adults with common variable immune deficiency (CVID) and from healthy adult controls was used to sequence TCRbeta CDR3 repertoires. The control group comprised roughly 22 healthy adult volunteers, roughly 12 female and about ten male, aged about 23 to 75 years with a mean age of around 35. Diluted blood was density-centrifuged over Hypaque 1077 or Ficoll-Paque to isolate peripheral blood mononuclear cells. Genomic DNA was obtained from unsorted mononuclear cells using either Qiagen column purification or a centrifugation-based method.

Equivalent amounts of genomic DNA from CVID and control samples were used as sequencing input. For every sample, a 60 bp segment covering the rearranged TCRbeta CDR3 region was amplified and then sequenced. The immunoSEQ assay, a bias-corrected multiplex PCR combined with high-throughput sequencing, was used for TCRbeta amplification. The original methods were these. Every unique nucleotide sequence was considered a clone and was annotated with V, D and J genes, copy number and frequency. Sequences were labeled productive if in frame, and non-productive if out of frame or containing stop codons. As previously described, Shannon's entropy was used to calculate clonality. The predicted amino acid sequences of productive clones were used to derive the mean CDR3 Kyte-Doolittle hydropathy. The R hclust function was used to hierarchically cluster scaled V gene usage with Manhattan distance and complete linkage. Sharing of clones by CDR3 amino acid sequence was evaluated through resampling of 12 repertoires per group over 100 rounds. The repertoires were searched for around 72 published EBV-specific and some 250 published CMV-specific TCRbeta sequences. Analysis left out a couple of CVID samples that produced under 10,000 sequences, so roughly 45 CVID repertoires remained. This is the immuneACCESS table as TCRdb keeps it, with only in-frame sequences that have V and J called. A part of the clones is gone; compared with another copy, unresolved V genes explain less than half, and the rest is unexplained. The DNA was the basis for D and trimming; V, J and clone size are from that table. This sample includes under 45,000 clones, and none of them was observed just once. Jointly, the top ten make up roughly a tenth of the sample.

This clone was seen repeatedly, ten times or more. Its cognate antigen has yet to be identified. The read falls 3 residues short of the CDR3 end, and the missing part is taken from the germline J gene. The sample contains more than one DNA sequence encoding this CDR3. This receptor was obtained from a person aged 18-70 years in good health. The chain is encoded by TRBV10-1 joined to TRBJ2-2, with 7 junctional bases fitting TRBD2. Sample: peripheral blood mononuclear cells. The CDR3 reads CASSGGTNLGTGELFF. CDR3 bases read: TGCGCCAGCAGTGGTGGGACTAACTTGGGCACCGGGGAG.